This T cell receptor (beta chain) emerged from a study of cytomegalovirus exposure and HLA in healthy donors. The study's findings and limits: Clonal expansion was found to be greater in HLA-associated TCR beta chains than in equally common others in a later analysis. The classifier reportedly diagnosed cytomegalovirus status with high specificity and sensitivity.

CDR1 and CDR2 (germline): ENHRY, SYGVKD. The CDR3 is made up of 17 amino acids. The ends lost 7 bases at V and 7 bases at J; junction bases unmatched: 15. A remark on this clone: Its antigen is not known.

60 Vbeta and 13 Jbeta primers were used in PCR. Original processing notes: In a later analysis, the count reached 80 million or so unique TCR beta chains, with approximately 10 million shared. The assay was immunoSEQ multiplex PCR, and TCRdb's table has in-frame clones only and misses some. From that table come the V and J calls and clone size; the DNA was used to work out D and trimming. Of 150,000 or so clones in the sample, over 60% were seen once. The TCR comes from a man in his forties or fifties in good health and CMV-seropositive. Sequencing input: PBMCs. V is TRBV10-3 and J is TRBJ2-2; 10 bases line up with TRBD2. In DNA form, the CDR3 reads TGTGCCATCACCCCCCGGTGGCTAGCGGGAGATGACGGGGAGCTGTTTTTT. Protein: CAITPRWLAGDDGELFF.